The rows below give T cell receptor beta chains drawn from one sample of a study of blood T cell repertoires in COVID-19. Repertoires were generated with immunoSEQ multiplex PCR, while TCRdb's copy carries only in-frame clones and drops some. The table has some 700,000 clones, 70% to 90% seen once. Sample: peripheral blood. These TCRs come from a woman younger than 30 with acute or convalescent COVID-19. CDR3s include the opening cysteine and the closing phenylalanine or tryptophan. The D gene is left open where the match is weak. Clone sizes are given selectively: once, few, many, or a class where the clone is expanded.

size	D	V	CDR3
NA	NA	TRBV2	CASSAGTSWSDTQYF
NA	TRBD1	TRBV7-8	CASSLVFGTGALLDTEAFF
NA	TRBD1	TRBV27	CASSFLQGARNSPLHF
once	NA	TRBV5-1	CASSLGADREAFF
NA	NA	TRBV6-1	CASSEGYSGDTSYEQYF
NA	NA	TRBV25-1	CASTLTDNTGELFF
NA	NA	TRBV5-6	CASSESGRGNQPQHF
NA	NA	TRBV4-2	CASSRNMNTEAFF
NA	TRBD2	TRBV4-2	CASSQVGAVLAHSTDTQYF
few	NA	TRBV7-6	CASSLLQGGARGETQYF
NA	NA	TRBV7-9	CASSLEHNQPQHF
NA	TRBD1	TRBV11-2	CASRSGPKNRDRYGYTF
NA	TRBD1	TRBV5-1	CASSPGQGRDTQYF
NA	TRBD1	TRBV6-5	CASSYSTGRTEAFF
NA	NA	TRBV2	CASSEVQGRSNQPQHF
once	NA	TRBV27	CASRAGLSTGELFF
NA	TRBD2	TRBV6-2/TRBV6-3	CASSYPAGGAGTYEQYF
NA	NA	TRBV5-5	CASSWPREAYGYTF
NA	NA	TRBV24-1	CATMRGPDPDTQYF
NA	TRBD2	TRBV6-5	CASTNRGGSANEQFF
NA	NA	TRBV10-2	CASTPPTVNSPLHF
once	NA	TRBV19	CASRESSYEQYF
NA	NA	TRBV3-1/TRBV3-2	CASSPPTGHKVPEQFF
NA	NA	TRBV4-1	CASRQTGGPYEQYF
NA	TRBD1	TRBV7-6	CASSRDRAGELFF
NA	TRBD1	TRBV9	CASDRGLQTNYGYTF
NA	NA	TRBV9	CASSVDGDIQETQYF
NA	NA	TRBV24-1	CATSDTQASSGNTIYF
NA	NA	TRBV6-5	CASSPTATYTGELFF
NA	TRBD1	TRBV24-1	CAPSPRDRGFNNYGYTF
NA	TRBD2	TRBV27	CASSPGGRGAAHEQFF